The 10 T cell receptor beta chains below come from one sample, sequenced in a study of T cells expressing NK-cell markers. Each CDR3 protein gets one entry in TCRdb, which reprocessed the 5' RACE reads and gives no DNA. The sample has under 200,000 distinct CDR3 sequences, and its top ten clones hold roughly 20%. The sample taken for sequencing was blood T cells: a sorted CD56 or NKG2C T cell subset, CD4+ or CD8+ T cells, or bulk PBMC T cells (not recorded which). These receptors all come from a woman aged 18-70 years in good health.

V usage is TRBV7-6 and J usage is TRBJ1-2. Germline CDR1 and CDR2: SGHVS and FNYEAQ. CDR3 size: 13 residues. CDR3 sequence: CASSLAGVGGYTF.

The rearrangement uses TRBV5-1 and TRBJ2-1; TCRdb gives TRBD2 as the D gene, but with no DNA this cannot be confirmed. The CDR3 covers 15 residues. Germline assignment: CDR1 SGHRS and CDR2 YFSETQ. The chain's CDR3 is CASQTSGSFINEQFF.

The chain has TRBV6-5 and TRBJ2-7; the D call from TCRdb, TRBD1, cannot be confirmed without DNA. Germline CDR1 and CDR2: MNHEY and SVGAGI. CDR3 length: 14 amino acids. This CDR3 reads CASSYDRGYYEQYF.

This chain connects TRBV12-3 or TRBV12-4 to TRBJ1-1; no DNA is available, so the TRBD1 call from TCRdb remains unchecked. This CDR3 contains 12 residues. The CDR3 here is CASSWTTGRSFF.

The V gene is TRBV5-6, the J gene TRBJ2-2; no DNA is available, so the TRBD1 call from TCRdb remains unchecked. CDR1 and CDR2 from the germline V gene are SGHDT and YYEEEE. CDR3 size: 20 residues. CDR3 sequence: CASSFRQGALQLTNTGELFF.

V is TRBV2 and J is TRBJ1-4. This CDR3 spans 14 amino acids. Germline V lookup: CDR1 SNHLY, CDR2 FYNNEI. CDR3 protein: CASSEQRGSEKLFF.

The chain links TRBV5-1 to TRBJ2-5; the D gene TCRdb calls, TRBD1, cannot be checked with no DNA. The CDR3 contains 14 residues. Looked up from germline, CDR1 is SGHRS and CDR2 is YFSETQ. The CDR3 region is CASSLQGSREPQYF.

The V gene is TRBV12-3 or TRBV12-4, the J gene TRBJ1-2; lacking DNA, the TRBD1 call made by TCRdb goes unchecked. The CDR3 runs to 14 residues. This CDR3 reads CASSRRGAAYGYTF.

This rearrangement joins TRBV7-2 to TRBJ1-6; no DNA is available, so the TRBD1 call from TCRdb remains unchecked. Germline V lookup: CDR1 SGHTA, CDR2 FQGNSA. The CDR3 is made up of 17 amino acids. This CDR3 is CASSLVVGRTSNSPLHF.

The chain joins TRBV6-5 to TRBJ1-2; the D gene TCRdb calls, TRBD1, cannot be checked with no DNA. The V gene's germline CDR1 is MNHEY and CDR2 SVGAGI. The CDR3 has 15 amino acids. CDR3 region: CASSYGVGTGKGYTF.